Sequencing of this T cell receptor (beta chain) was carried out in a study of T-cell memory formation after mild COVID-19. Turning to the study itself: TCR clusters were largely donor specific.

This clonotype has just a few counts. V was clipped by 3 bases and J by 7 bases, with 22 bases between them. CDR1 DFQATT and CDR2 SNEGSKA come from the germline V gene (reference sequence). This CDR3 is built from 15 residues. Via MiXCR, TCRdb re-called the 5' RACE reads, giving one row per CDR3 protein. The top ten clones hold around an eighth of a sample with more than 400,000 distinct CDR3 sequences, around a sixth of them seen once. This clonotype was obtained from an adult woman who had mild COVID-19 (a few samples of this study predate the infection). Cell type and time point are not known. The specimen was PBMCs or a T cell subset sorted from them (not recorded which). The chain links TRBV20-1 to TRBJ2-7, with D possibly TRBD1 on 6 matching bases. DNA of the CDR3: TGCAGTGCTAGGGCACCAACAGGGATTCAAGGGGAGCAGTACTTC. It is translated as CSARAPTGIQGEQYF.